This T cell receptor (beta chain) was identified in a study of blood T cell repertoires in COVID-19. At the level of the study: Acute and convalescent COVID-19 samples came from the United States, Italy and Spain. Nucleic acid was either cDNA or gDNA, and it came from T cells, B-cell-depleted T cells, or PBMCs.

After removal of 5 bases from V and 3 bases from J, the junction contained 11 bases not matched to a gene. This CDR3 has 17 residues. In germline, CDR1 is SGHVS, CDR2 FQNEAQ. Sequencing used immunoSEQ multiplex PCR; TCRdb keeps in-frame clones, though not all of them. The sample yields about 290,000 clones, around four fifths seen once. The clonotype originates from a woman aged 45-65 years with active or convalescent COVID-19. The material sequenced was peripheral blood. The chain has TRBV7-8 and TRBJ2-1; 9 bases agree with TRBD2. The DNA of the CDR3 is TGTGCCAGCAGCGCCACTAGCGGGCATCCTCTCTACAATGAGCAGTTCTTC. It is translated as CASSATSGHPLYNEQFF.